The clone carrying this T cell receptor beta chain was recorded once. Antigen unknown. The sample is drawn from a study of breast tumors, draining lymph nodes, adjacent tissues. Findings and caveats of the study: Compared with lymph nodes, tumors were less diverse; compared with nontumor tissue, more. Most tumor T cells seemingly derive from lymph node, then expand in tumor.

The CDR3 extends over 14 amino acids. Germline CDR1 and CDR2: SGHDT and YYEEEE. Trimming shortened V by 2 bases and J by 4 bases, and 12 bases separated the two germline ends. TCRdb reprocessed the multiplex PCR reads via MiXCR and lists one record per CDR3 protein. The data contain around 22,000 distinct CDR3 sequences, roughly 60% of them seen just once; the ten biggest clones take up 15% to 20%. The source of this sequence is a female donor with breast cancer. Some clones in this sample may be carry-over from other donors' samples. The chain carries TRBV5-6 and TRBJ1-2, with D perhaps TRBD1 (5 bases). Material: tumor-adjacent breast tissue. The CDR3 is CASSFPTGAYGYTF. The CDR3 DNA sequence: TGTGCCAGCAGCTTTCCCACAGGTGCCTATGGCTACACCTTC. The full variable domain, in which reference TRBV5-6 and TRBJ1-2 provide the parts outside the CDR3, is DAGVTQSPTHLIKTRGQQVTLRCSPKSGHDTVSWYQQALGQGPQFIFQYYEEEERQRGNFPDRFSGHQFPNYSSELNVNALLLGDSALYLCASSFPTGAYGYTFGSGTRLTVV.